This TCR beta chain was captured in a study of response to subunit inactivated influenza vaccine. This clonotype was seen repeatedly, ten times or more. As yet, its antigen is unknown. TCRdb recomputed calls from the RT-PCR reads with MiXCR, one row per CDR3 protein. The table has 600,000 to 700,000 distinct CDR3 sequences, 14% seen once. General study findings and limits: Authors proposed each seasonal influenza vaccination draws in few new T cells.

The source was PBMCs from blood, collected around two weeks before vaccination. This receptor was obtained from a man aged 45-60 years who received an inactivated influenza vaccine.

DNA of the CDR3: TGCAGTGCTAGAACCCGGCCGGGGGGAGTCTCTGGAAACACCATATATTTT. Its protein is CSARTRPGGVSGNTIYF. V gene TRBV20-1 combines with J gene TRBJ1-3; TRBD1 might be the D (5 bases). V lost 2 bases, J lost 0 bases, and 17 bases lay in between. The CDR3 spans 17 residues. The germline gives CDR1 DFQATT, CDR2 SNEGSKA (reference sequence).